The present T cell receptor (beta chain) was sequenced within a study of OX40 agonist ivuxolimab in advanced cancers. About the research overall: Averaging roughly 60 years in age, with a range of about 20 to 90, the cohort was around 87% male. Regarding the study as a whole: CD8+ T cells showed, on average, more clonal expansion than CD4+ cells. Clonal expansion from baseline to week 6 occurred in both CD4+ and CD8+ T cells. Several nonresponders also turned out to have low normalized T-cell clonal expansion.

Germline assignment: CDR1 MGHRA and CDR2 YSYEKL. The CDR3 is made up of 13 amino acids. V was shortened by 5 bases and J by 2 bases, with 10 bases between the two germline ends. Comments on this clone: Its antigen is unidentified.

Data came from immunoSEQ multiplex PCR; TCRdb stores just in-frame clones and leaves some out. This table holds about 21,000 clones, more than 75% found once. The sample was CD4+ or CD8+ T cells sorted from blood, taken in a trial of the OX40 agonist ivuxolimab. The chain uses TRBV4-1 and TRBJ2-7; the D is unclear. This sequence was found in an adult with an advanced solid tumor such as melanoma, head and neck, liver or kidney cancer. CDR3 sequence reads: CASSETVAYEQYF. The CDR3 region has the DNA TGCGCCAGCAGCGAGACGGTAGCCTACGAGCAGTACTTC.